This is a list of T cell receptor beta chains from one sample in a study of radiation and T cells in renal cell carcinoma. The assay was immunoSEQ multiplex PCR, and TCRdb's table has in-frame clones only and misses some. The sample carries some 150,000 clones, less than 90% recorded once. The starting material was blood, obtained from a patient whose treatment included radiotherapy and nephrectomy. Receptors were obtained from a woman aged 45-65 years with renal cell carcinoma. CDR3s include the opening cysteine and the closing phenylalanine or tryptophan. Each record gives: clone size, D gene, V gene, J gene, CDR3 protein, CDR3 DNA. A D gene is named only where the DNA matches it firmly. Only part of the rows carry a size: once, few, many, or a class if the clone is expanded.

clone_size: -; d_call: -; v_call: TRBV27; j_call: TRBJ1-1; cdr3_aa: CASGRGAALGNTEAFF; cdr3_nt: TGTGCCAGCGGACGTGGGGCGGCGCTGGGGAACACTGAAGCTTTCTTT
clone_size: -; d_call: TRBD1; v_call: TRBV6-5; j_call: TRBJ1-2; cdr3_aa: CASSYRGQARGGYTF; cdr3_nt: TGTGCCAGCAGTTACCGAGGACAGGCTCGAGGTGGCTACACCTTC
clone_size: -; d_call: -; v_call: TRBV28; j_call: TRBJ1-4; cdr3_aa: CASSFLEGGKKEKLFF; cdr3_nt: TGTGCCAGCAGTTTTCTAGAGGGGGGAAAGAAGGAAAAACTGTTTTTT
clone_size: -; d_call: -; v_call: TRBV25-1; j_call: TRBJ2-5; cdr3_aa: CASSETRGQETQYF; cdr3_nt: TGTGCCAGCAGTGAAACGAGGGGACAAGAGACCCAGTACTTC
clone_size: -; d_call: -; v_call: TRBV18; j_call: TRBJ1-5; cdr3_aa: CASSPGNSNQPQHF; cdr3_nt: TGTGCCAGCTCACCGGGGAATAGCAATCAGCCCCAGCATTTT
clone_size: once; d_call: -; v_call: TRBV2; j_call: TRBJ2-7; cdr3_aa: CASSEEAGISYEQYF; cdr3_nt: TGTGCCAGCAGTGAAGAAGCAGGGATATCCTACGAGCAGTACTTC
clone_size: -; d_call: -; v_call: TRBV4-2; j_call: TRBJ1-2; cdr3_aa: CASSQRMNRAYNYGYTF; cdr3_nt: TGTGCCAGCAGCCAACGGATGAACAGGGCCTACAATTATGGCTACACCTTC
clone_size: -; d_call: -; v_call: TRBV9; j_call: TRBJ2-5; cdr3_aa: CASSDQETQYF; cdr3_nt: TGTGCCAGCAGCGACCAAGAGACCCAGTACTTC
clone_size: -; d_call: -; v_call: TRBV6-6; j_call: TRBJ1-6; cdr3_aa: CASSYLGGGSPLHF; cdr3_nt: TGTGCCAGCAGTTACCTCGGTGGGGGATCACCCCTCCACTTT
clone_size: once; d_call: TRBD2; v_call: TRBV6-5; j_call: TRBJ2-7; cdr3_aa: CASVSHSGDPYEQYF; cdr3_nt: TGTGCCAGCGTGTCACATAGCGGGGACCCCTACGAGCAGTACTTC
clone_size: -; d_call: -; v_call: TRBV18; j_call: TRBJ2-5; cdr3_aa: CASSPEIETQYF; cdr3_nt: TGTGCCAGCTCACCAGAAATCGAGACCCAGTACTTC
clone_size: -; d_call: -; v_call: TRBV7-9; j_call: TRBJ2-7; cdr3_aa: CASSLYGAYEQYF; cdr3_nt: TGTGCCAGCAGCTTATATGGGGCCTACGAGCAGTACTTC
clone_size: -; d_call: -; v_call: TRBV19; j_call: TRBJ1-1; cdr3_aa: CASIAGASMNTEAFF; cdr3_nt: TGTGCCAGTATAGCAGGGGCCTCGATGAACACTGAAGCTTTCTTT
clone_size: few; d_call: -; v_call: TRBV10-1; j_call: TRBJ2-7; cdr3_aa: CASRETGTTEQYF; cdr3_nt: TGCGCCAGCAGAGAGACCGGGACAACCGAGCAGTACTTC
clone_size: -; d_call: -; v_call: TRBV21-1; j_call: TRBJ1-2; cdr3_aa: CADRTGGVVSNQTYGYTF; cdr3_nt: TGTGCCGACCGGACAGGGGGCGTTGTTAGTAATCAAACCTATGGCTACACCTTC
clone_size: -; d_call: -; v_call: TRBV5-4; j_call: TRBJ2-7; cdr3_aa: CASSPTGRYEQYF; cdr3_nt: TGTGCCAGCAGCCCTACAGGGCGCTACGAGCAGTACTTC
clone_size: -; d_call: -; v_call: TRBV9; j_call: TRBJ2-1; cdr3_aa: CASSVAALSSYNEQFF; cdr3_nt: TGTGCCAGCAGCGTAGCGGCCCTGAGCTCCTACAATGAGCAGTTCTTC
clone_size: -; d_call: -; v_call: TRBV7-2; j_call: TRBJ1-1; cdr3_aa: CASSLGPMNTEAFF; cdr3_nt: TGTGCCAGCAGCCTAGGGCCCATGAACACTGAAGCTTTCTTT
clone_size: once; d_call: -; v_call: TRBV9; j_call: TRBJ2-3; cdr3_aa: CASSVVAAAPLGTDTQYF; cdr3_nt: TGTGCCAGCAGCGTAGTAGCGGCCGCCCCCCTGGGGACAGATACGCAGTATTTT
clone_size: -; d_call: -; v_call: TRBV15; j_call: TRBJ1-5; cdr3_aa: CATSRERYNQPQHF; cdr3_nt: TGTGCCACCAGCAGAGAACGGTACAATCAGCCCCAGCATTTT
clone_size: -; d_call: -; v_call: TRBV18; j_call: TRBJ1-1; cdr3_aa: CASSRGPARNTEAFF; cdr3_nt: TGTGCCAGCTCACGAGGACCCGCTAGGAACACTGAAGCTTTCTTT
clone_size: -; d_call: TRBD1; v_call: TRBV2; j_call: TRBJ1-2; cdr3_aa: CASSERTGENYGYTF; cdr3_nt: TGTGCCAGCAGTGAACGGACAGGGGAAAACTATGGCTACACCTTC
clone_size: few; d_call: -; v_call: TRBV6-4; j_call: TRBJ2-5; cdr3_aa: CASRNIARVRETQYF; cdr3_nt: TGTGCCAGCAGGAACATTGCTAGGGTCCGGGAGACCCAGTACTTC
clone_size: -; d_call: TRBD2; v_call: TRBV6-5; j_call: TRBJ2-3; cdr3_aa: CASSPGGGDTQYF; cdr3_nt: TGTGCCAGCAGCCCCGGGGGGGGCGATACGCAGTATTTT
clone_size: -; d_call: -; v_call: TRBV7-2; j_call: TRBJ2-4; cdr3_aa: CASSRSLVAKNIQYF; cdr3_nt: TGTGCCAGCAGTCGGAGTTTAGTAGCCAAAAACATTCAGTACTTC
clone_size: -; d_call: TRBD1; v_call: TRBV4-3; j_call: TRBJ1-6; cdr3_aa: CASSHVSSGTANSPLHF; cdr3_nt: TGCGCCAGCAGCCACGTTTCCTCCGGGACAGCCAATTCACCCCTCCACTTT
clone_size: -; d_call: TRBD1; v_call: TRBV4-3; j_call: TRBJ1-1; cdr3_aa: CASSLTGGAEAFF; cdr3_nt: TGCGCCAGCAGCCTAACAGGGGGCGCCGAAGCTTTCTTT
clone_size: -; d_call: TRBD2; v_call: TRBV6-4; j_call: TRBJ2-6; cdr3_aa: CASSSGTSLRTSGANVLTF; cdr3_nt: TGTGCCAGCAGTTCCGGGACTAGCCTTCGAACCTCTGGGGCCAACGTCCTGACTTTC
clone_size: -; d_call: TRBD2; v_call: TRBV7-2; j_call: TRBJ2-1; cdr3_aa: CASSSRTSGRSYNEQFF; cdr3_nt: TGTGCCAGCAGCTCTCGGACTAGCGGGAGATCCTACAATGAGCAGTTCTTC
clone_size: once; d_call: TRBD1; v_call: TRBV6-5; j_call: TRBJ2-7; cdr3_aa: CASSWSTQGARDEQYF; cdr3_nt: TGTGCCAGCAGTTGGTCTACACAGGGGGCGCGGGACGAGCAGTACTTC
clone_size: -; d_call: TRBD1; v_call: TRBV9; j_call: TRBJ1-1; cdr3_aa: CASSIPRQGPEAFF; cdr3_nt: TGTGCCAGCAGCATTCCCAGACAGGGCCCTGAAGCTTTCTTT
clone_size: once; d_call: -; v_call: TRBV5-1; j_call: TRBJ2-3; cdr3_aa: CASSYPRDSTDTQYF; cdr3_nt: TGCGCCAGCAGTTACCCCCGGGACAGCACAGATACGCAGTATTTT
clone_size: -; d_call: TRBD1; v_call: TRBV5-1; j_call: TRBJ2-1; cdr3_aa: CASRGQGKYNEQFF; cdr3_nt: TGCGCCAGCAGGGGACAGGGAAAATACAATGAGCAGTTCTTC
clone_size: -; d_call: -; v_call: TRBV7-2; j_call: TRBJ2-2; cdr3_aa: CASSLGLGDTGELFF; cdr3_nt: TGTGCCAGCAGCTTAGGGCTAGGAGACACCGGGGAGCTGTTTTTT
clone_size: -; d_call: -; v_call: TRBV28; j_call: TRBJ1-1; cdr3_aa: CASSSQGTFLNTEAFF; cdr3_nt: TGTGCCAGCAGTTCCCAGGGGACATTCTTGAACACTGAAGCTTTCTTT
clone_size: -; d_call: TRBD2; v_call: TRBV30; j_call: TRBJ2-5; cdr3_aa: CAWEAGGVFLETQYF; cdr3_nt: TGTGCCTGGGAAGCGGGGGGCGTTTTTTTAGAGACCCAGTACTTC
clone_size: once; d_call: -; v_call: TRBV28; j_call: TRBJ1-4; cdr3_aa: CASSLWTANEKLFF; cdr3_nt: TGTGCCAGCAGTTTATGGACAGCAAATGAAAAACTGTTTTTT
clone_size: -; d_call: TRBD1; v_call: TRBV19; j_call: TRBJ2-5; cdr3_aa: CASRRRGMGQEGETQYF; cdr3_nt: TGTGCCAGTAGGAGGCGGGGAATGGGACAGGAGGGAGAGACCCAGTACTTC
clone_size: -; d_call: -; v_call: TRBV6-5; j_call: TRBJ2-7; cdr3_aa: CASRLASGSPYEQYF; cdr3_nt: TGTGCCAGCAGACTCGCTTCTGGGTCCCCCTACGAGCAGTACTTC
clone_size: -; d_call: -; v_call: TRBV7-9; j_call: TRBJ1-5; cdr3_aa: CASSLSHYQPQHF; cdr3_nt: TGTGCCAGCAGCTTGTCACATTATCAGCCCCAGCATTTT
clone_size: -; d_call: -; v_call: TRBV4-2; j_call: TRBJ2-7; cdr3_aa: CASTTAGSYEQYF; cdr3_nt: TGTGCCAGCACCACAGCGGGCTCCTACGAGCAGTACTTC
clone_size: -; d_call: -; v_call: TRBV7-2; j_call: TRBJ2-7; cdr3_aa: CASSLSPNYEQYF; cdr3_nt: TGTGCCAGCAGCTTATCCCCGAACTACGAGCAGTACTTC
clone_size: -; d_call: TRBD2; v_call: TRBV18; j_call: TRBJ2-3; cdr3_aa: CASSPRLTSGREGTDTQYF; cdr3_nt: TGTGCCAGCTCACCACGCTTAACTAGCGGGAGGGAGGGCACAGATACGCAGTATTTT
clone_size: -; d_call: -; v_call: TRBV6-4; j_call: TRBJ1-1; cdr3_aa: CASTCPGTPPMNTEAFF; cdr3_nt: TGTGCCAGCACATGCCCGGGAACTCCTCCGATGAACACTGAAGCTTTCTTT
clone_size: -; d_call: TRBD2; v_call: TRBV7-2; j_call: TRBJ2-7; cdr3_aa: CASSFLLVGSGSPYEQYF; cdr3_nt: TGTGCCAGCAGCTTCCTGCTAGTCGGGAGCGGGAGTCCCTACGAGCAGTACTTC
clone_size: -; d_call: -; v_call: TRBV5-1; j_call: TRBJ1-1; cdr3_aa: CASSYQDTNTEAFF; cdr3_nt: TGCGCCAGCAGCTACCAGGACACGAACACTGAAGCTTTCTTT
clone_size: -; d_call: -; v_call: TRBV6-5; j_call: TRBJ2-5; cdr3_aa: CASSETPQETQYF; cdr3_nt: TGTGCCAGCAGCGAGACTCCCCAAGAGACCCAGTACTTC
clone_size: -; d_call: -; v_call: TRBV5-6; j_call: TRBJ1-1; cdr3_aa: CASSFSPLNTEAFF; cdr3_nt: TGTGCCAGCAGCTTTAGTCCCCTAAACACTGAAGCTTTCTTT
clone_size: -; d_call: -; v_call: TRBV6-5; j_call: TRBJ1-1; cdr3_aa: CASSQDTNTEAFF; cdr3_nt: TGTGCCAGCAGCCAGGACACGAACACTGAAGCTTTCTTT
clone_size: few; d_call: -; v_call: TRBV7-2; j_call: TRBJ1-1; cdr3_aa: CASSPPEGWAFF; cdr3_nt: TGTGCCAGCAGCCCCCCTGAGGGATGGGCTTTCTTT
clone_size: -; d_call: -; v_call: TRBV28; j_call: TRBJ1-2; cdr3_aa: CASSLEGNYGYTF; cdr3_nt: TGTGCCAGCAGTTTAGAAGGGAACTATGGCTACACCTTC
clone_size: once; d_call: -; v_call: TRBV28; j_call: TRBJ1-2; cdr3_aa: CAIQPQGNYGYTF; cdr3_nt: TGTGCCATCCAGCCCCAGGGAAACTATGGCTACACCTTC
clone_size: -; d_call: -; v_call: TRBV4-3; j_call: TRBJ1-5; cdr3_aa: CASSQERAGWEPQHF; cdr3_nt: TGCGCCAGCAGCCAAGAACGGGCCGGGTGGGAGCCCCAGCATTTT